This T cell receptor beta chain was obtained from a study of blood T cells in healthy people across ages. Peripheral blood from each donor was collected in a volume of 9.5 to 10 milliliters. Germline CDR1 is LNHNV and CDR2 is YYDKDF (reference sequence). This CDR3 spans 14 amino acids. Trimming removed 5 bases at V and 3 bases at J, with 14 bases between. In this sample, this clonotype turned up a few times. Its cognate antigen is unknown. Findings of the study overall: A conclusive naive versus antigen-experienced comparison was prevented by the unsorted PBMCs. More naive CD4+ cells and higher diversity marked long-lived donors relative to aged donors.

A J-beta primer mix and a sample-barcoded 5' primer were used in a second PCR of about 6 to 12 cycles. TCRdb re-called the 5' RACE reads through MiXCR, storing one row per CDR3 protein. The repertoire holds 1.5 million to 2 million distinct CDR3 sequences, with around 50% as singletons. The chain uses TRBV15 and TRBJ2-7, with D tentatively TRBD1 (6 bases). The specimen sequenced was blood. This receptor was taken from a woman aged 40 to 50 in good health. For the CDR3, the DNA is TGTGCCACCAGCGACACCTTACAGGGCTACGAGCAGTACTTC. This translates into CATSDTLQGYEQYF.